One TCR beta chain is described in this entry. The data were obtained in a study of T cells in Graves' hyperthyroidism and ophthalmopathy. Using 9.5 to 10 ml of fresh peripheral blood, PBMCs were prepared. Germline trimming cut 3 bases from V and 0 bases from J; bases unmatched to any gene: 10. This CDR3 comprises 18 residues. RNA transcripts yielded amplified TCR beta CDR3 regions. HTBI primers were used for first-round RT-PCR of the TCR CDR3. In TCRdb, the multiplex PCR reads were re-called with MiXCR into one record per CDR3 protein. Of 550,000 to 700,000 distinct CDR3 sequences listed, roughly 14% were seen once; the top ten hold around 4.5%.

This TCR was recovered from a woman aged 40-49 years with Graves' ophthalmopathy. This chain joins TRBV12-3 or TRBV12-4 and TRBJ2-5, with TRBD1 matching 10 bases. Sequencing was performed on blood. Written as DNA, the CDR3 is TGTGCCAGCAGTTTGTCGGATTGGGGGACAGGGGACCAAGAGACCCAGTACTTC. It translates to CASSLSDWGTGDQETQYF.